This T cell receptor beta chain was documented in a study of blood T cells in healthy people across ages. Primers used in a second PCR of about 6 to 11 cycles were a sample-barcoded 5' primer and a J-beta primer mix. The template-switch adaptor, which had 12 random nucleotides, put a tag on each cDNA molecule. TCRdb analysed the 5' RACE reads with MiXCR anew, one entry per CDR3 protein. The sample lists roughly 1.6 million distinct CDR3 sequences, about 35% occurring once. With 0 bases removed from V and 7 bases from J, the gap between germline ends came to 19 bases. Germline CDR1 LGHNA, CDR2 YNFKEQ. The CDR3 loop spans 17 amino acids.

The receptor comes from a woman in her 30s in good health. The chain carries TRBV4-2 and TRBJ2-1; no firm D call. Sequencing input: blood. Written as DNA, the CDR3 is TGTGCCAGCAGCCAAGAGCCCTCAGCTCCTATTCAAAATGAGCAGTTCTTC. Its protein is CASSQEPSAPIQNEQFF.